A selection of T cell receptor beta chains follows, all from one sample in a study of cytomegalovirus exposure and HLA in healthy donors. This table comes from immunoSEQ multiplex PCR, and its TCRdb copy is limited to in-frame clones, with some not included. The sample contains some 190,000 clones, 86% of which appear only once. Sequencing was performed on PBMCs. The origin of the receptors is a woman younger than 30 in good health and CMV-seronegative. CDR3s include the opening cysteine and the closing phenylalanine or tryptophan. A D gene is named only where the DNA matches it firmly. Only some rows state a clone size, as once, few, many or a class for expanded clones.

clone_size d_call j_call v_call cdr3_aa cdr3_nt
. . TRBJ2-5 TRBV11-2 CASSLSASVETQYF TGTGCCAGCAGCTTATCGGCTAGCGTTGAGACCCAGTACTTC
. TRBD1 TRBJ1-1 TRBV4-1 CASSLLDRADTEAFF TGCGCCAGCAGCCTTCTCGACAGGGCGGACACTGAAGCTTTCTTT
. . TRBJ1-1 TRBV6-6 CASSYSGGAEAFF TGTGCCAGCAGTTACTCAGGGGGGGCTGAAGCTTTCTTT
. . TRBJ1-2 TRBV28 CASSLDSYYGYTF TGTGCCAGCAGTTTAGACAGCTACTATGGCTACACCTTC
. TRBD2 TRBJ2-1 TRBV5-4 CASSLQREGRNEQFF TGTGCCAGCAGCTTGCAGCGGGAGGGCCGAAATGAGCAGTTCTTC
. . TRBJ2-1 TRBV19 CASSIAFLREFGNEQFF TGTGCCAGTAGTATAGCCTTTCTACGGGAGTTCGGGAATGAGCAGTTCTTC
. TRBD1 TRBJ1-3 TRBV18 CASHQGQAGNTIYF TGTGCCAGCCACCAAGGACAGGCTGGAAACACCATATATTTT
. . TRBJ2-3 TRBV5-1 CASSLGPGVSSTDTQYF TGCGCCAGCAGCTTGGGCCCCGGAGTCTCTAGCACAGATACGCAGTATTTT
. TRBD2 TRBJ2-1 TRBV4-2 CASSQEGLAGHSYNEQFF TGTGCCAGCAGCCAAGAAGGACTAGCGGGGCACTCCTACAATGAGCAGTTCTTC
few TRBD1 TRBJ2-3 TRBV4-1 CASSLPGGQREDTQYF TGCGCCAGCAGCCTCCCAGGGGGACAGAGGGAAGATACGCAGTATTTT
. . TRBJ1-6 TRBV18 CASSPWYGSPLHF TGTGCCAGCTCACCATGGTACGGTTCACCCCTCCACTTT
. TRBD2 TRBJ2-1 TRBV5-6 CASSLGLAGVYEQFF TGTGCCAGCAGCTTGGGTCTAGCGGGAGTCTATGAGCAGTTCTTC
. TRBD1 TRBJ2-1 TRBV5-1 CASSSRGNEQFF TGCGCCAGCAGCTCCAGGGGGAATGAGCAGTTCTTC
few TRBD1 TRBJ2-7 TRBV7-9 CATCGQGYEQYF TGTGCCACCTGCGGACAGGGTTACGAGCAGTACTTC
. . TRBJ1-1 TRBV18 CASSLHKNTEAFF TGTGCCAGCTCACTACATAAGAACACTGAAGCTTTCTTT
. . TRBJ2-7 TRBV29-1 CSVDVEGYEQYF TGCAGCGTTGATGTTGAGGGATACGAGCAGTACTTC
few . TRBJ1-6 TRBV7-9 CASNLNRSPLHF TGTGCCAGCAACCTAAACCGCTCACCCCTCCACTTT
. . TRBJ2-7 TRBV2 CASGRDYEQYF TGTGCCAGCGGACGGGACTACGAGCAGTACTTC
. TRBD1 TRBJ2-3 TRBV10-1 CASSEGQGLTGDTQYF TGCGCCAGCAGTGAGGGACAGGGCCTTACCGGGGATACGCAGTATTTT
. TRBD1 TRBJ1-3 TRBV7-8 CASTQGQVDTIYF TGTGCCAGCACCCAGGGACAGGTGGACACCATATATTTT
. . TRBJ2-5 TRBV18 CASSPKTLTETQYF TGTGCCAGCTCACCAAAGACTTTAACAGAGACCCAGTACTTC
. . TRBJ2-7 TRBV12-5 CASGPEQGLYEQYF TGTGCTAGTGGCCCAGAGCAGGGACTTTACGAGCAGTACTTC
few TRBD2 TRBJ2-1 TRBV25-1 CASSPGGGRVGPYNEQFF TGTGCCAGCAGCCCCGGGGGGGGCCGGGTAGGGCCATACAATGAGCAGTTCTTC
few . TRBJ1-2 TRBV2 CASSEARQGSGYTF TGTGCCAGCAGTGAAGCAAGGCAGGGATCTGGCTACACCTTC
. TRBD1 TRBJ1-2 TRBV5-4 CASSSQMTGEYGYTF TGTGCCAGCAGCTCCCAAATGACAGGGGAATATGGCTACACCTTC
. . TRBJ2-5 TRBV5-1 CASSLVGGSQETQYF TGCGCCAGCAGCTTGGTAGGAGGGAGCCAAGAGACCCAGTACTTC
. . TRBJ1-1 TRBV29-1 CSVERRLNTEAFF TGCAGCGTTGAGCGTCGTTTGAACACTGAAGCTTTCTTT
. TRBD1 TRBJ1-3 TRBV19 CASSDFTGAGNTIYF TGTGCCAGTAGTGACTTTACAGGGGCCGGAAACACCATATATTTT
. . TRBJ1-5 TRBV6-1 CASSVIRNQPQHF TGTGCCAGCAGTGTAATTCGGAATCAGCCCCAGCATTTT
. . TRBJ2-7 TRBV5-1 CASSRLAGTLSSYEQYF TGCGCCAGCAGCCGATTAGCCGGGACTCTAAGCTCCTACGAGCAGTACTTC
. . TRBJ1-3 TRBV7-2 CASSLMAGGNTIYF TGTGCCAGCAGCTTAATGGCAGGGGGAAACACCATATATTTT
. . TRBJ1-3 TRBV5-1 CASSLGYRPSGNTIYF TGCGCCAGCAGCTTGGGATACAGGCCCTCTGGAAACACCATATATTTT
. TRBD1 TRBJ2-5 TRBV29-1 CSDGQGETQYF TGCAGCGACGGACAGGGAGAGACCCAGTACTTC
. . TRBJ2-7 TRBV7-9 CASSPSTGRTNEQYF TGTGCCAGCAGTCCTTCAACAGGGAGAACCAACGAGCAGTACTTC
. TRBD2 TRBJ2-7 TRBV11-2 CASSLGRGTNSYEQYF TGTGCCAGCAGCTTGGGGAGGGGTACCAACTCCTACGAGCAGTACTTC
. . TRBJ1-2 TRBV29-1 CSVPQGRLSGYTF TGCAGCGTTCCCCAGGGGAGATTGTCTGGCTACACCTTC
. TRBD1 TRBJ2-7 TRBV2 CASSQDRGPYEQYF TGTGCCAGCAGCCAGGACAGGGGACCCTACGAGCAGTACTTC